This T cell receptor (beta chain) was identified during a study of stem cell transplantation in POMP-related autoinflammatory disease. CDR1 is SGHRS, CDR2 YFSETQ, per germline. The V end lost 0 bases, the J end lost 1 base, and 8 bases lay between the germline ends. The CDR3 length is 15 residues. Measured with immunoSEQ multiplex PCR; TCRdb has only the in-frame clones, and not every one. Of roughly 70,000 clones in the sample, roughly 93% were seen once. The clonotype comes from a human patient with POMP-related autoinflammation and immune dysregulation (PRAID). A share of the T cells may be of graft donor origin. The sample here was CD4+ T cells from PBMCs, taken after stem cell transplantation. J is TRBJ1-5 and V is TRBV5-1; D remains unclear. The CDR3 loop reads CASSLDPGSNQPQHF. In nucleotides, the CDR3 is TGCGCCAGCAGCTTGGATCCTGGGAGCAATCAGCCCCAGCATTTT.